The clone carrying this T cell receptor beta chain turned up a few times. What it binds is not known. Time point of the sample: patch test 1, 2 weeks after DPC sensitization. Treatment of the sample: therapeutic diphenylcyclopropenone sensitization with weekly scalp DPC. This entry is derived from a study of human T cells and chemical hapten exposure. Study-wide points: Expanded TCRs formed significantly more large CDR3 similarity clusters than controls.

In the library, unique molecular identifiers were attached to individual cDNA molecules. Using its own MiXCR run on the RACE reads, TCRdb lists one record per CDR3 protein. The table shows about 120,000 distinct CDR3 sequences, with approximately 14% occurring only once. Germline V gives CDR1 MDHEN, CDR2 SYDVKM. With 3 bases removed from V and 7 bases from J, the gap between germline ends came to 7 bases. The CDR3 runs to 13 residues. This receptor was taken from a man aged 18 to 30 with alopecia areata. Some clones in this sample may be carry-over from other donors' samples. Sequencing used whole blood, obtained in connection with sensitization to the hapten diphenylcyclopropenone (DPC). V is TRBV28 and J is TRBJ1-6; no firm D call. CDR3 residues: CASSFFRNSPLHF. CDR3 nucleotide sequence: TGTGCCAGCAGTTTTTTTAGGAATTCACCCCTCCACTTT.